The source of this TCR beta chain is a study of T cells in Graves' hyperthyroidism and ophthalmopathy. Broader study findings: Most thyroid-expanded clonotypes above 0.001 were also found in blood. Ophthalmopathy was predicted by the model a median of roughly 6.6 months ahead of onset.

From RNA transcripts, TCR beta CDR3 regions were amplified. When the TCR CDR3 underwent first-round RT-PCR, the HTBI primer set was used. TCRdb reanalysed the multiplex PCR reads using MiXCR and keeps one entry per CDR3 protein. Of approximately 710,000 distinct CDR3 sequences in the sample, roughly 17% are singletons; the top ten hold roughly 16%. With a duration under 2 months, the hyperthyroidism was newly diagnosed in patients aged 18 to 65. For the diagnoses, clinical symptoms, serum thyroxine and TRAb, thyroid ultrasound and orbital computed tomography were used. The table lists this clonotype with many counts. Its target is unknown. Material for sequencing was blood. This sequence originates from a man aged 50 or older with Graves' hyperthyroidism.

CDR3 sequence: CASSLDPSYEQFF. For the CDR3, the DNA is TGTGCCAGCAGCTTAGATCCTAGCTACGAGCAGTTCTTC. The chain uses TRBV7-2 and TRBJ2-1; D perhaps matches TRBD2 (5 bases). The CDR3 totals 13 residues. The V gene lost 1 base and the J gene lost 10 bases, with 11 bases spanning the gap. Germline V gives CDR1 SGHTA, CDR2 FQGNSA.